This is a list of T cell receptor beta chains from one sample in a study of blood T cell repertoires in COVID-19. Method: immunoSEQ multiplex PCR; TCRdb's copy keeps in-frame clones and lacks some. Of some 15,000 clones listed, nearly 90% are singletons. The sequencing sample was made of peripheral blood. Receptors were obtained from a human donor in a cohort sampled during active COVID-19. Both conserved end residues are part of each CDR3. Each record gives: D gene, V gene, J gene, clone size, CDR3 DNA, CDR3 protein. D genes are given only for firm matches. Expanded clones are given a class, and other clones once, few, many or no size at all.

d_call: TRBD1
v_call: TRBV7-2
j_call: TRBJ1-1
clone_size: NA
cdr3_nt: TGTGCCAGCAGCTGGGGACAGCACACTGAAGCTTTCTTT
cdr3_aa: CASSWGQHTEAFF

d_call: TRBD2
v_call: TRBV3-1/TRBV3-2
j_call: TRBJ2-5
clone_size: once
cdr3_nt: TGTGCCAGCAGCCAAGATCTAGGCCGGGGGGGACAAGAGACCCAGTACTTC
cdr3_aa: CASSQDLGRGGQETQYF

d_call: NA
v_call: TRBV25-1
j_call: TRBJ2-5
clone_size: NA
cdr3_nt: TGTGCCAGCAGTGACTCGGGGTACAAGAGGACCCAGTACTTC
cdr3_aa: CASSDSGYKRTQYF

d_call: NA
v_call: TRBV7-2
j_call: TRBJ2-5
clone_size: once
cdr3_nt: TGTGCCAGCAGCAGTCCGGGACTTTTAATAGAGACCCAGTACTTC
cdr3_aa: CASSSPGLLIETQYF

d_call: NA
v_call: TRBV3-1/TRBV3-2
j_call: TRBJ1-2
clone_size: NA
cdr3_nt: TGTGCCAGCAGCCACCCGGCGGCAACCCTTTTTGGCTACACCTTC
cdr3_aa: CASSHPAATLFGYTF

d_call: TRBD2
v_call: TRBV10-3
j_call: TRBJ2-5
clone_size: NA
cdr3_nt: TGTGCCATCAGCGCTCGGACTAGCGGGGAGACCCAGTACTTC
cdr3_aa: CAISARTSGETQYF

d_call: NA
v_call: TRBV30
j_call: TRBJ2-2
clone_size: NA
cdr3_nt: TGTGCCTGGACTAAGTACGGGGAGCTGTTTTTT
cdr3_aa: CAWTKYGELFF

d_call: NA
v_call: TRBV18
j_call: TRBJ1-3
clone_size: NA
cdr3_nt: TGTGCCAGCTCACCCGGACAGAAAAACACCATATATTTT
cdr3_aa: CASSPGQKNTIYF

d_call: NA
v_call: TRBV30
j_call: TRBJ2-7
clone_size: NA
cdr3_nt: TGTGCCTGGGCCGTCGGGTACGAGCAGTACTTC
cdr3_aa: CAWAVGYEQYF

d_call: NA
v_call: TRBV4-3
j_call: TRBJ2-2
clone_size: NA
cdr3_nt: TGCGCCAGCAGCCAAGAAAGGGGAATCACCGGGGAGCTGTTTTTT
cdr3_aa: CASSQERGITGELFF

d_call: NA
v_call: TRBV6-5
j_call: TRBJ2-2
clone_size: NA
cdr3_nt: TGTGCCAGCAGTTACTCGTCTATGAACACCGGGGAGCTGTTTTTT
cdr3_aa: CASSYSSMNTGELFF

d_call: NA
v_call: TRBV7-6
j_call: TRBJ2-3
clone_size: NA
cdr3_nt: TGTGCCAGCAGCTTAAGGGGTTTGGGCACAGATACGCAGTATTTT
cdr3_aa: CASSLRGLGTDTQYF

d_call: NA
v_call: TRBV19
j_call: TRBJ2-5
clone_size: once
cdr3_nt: TGTGCCAGTCGCCTGAACGGGGGAGAGACCCAGTACTTC
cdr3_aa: CASRLNGGETQYF

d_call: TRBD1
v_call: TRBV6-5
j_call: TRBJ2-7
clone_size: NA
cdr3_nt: TGTGCCAGCAGGGGACAGGGACTCTACGAGCAGTACTTC
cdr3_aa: CASRGQGLYEQYF

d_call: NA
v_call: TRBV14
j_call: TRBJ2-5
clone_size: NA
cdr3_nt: TGTGCCAGCAGCCAAATATCGGGAACCCAAGAGACCCAGTACTTC
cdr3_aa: CASSQISGTQETQYF

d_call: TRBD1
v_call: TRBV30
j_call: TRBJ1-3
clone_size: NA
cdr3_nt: TGTGCCAGGGGACAGGGACACAACTCTGGAAACACCATATATTTT
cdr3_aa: CARGQGHNSGNTIYF

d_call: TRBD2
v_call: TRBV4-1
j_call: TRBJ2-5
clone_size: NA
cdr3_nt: TGCGCCAGCAGCCAAGATATCAGCGGGGAGTTCCAAGAGACCCAGTACTTC
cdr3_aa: CASSQDISGEFQETQYF

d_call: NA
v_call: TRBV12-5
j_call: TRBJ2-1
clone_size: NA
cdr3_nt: TGTGCTAGTGGTTTGTATGGACGGGGGGCCTACTCCTACAATGAGCAGTTCTTC
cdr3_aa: CASGLYGRGAYSYNEQFF

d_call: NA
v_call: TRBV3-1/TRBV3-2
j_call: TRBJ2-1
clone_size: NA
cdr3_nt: TGTGCCAGCAGCCAAAACGGCGGTAGCCGCAATGAGCAGTTCTTC
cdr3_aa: CASSQNGGSRNEQFF

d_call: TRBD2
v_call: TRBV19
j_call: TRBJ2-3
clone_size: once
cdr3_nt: TGTGCCAGTAGTCCGCGGGGGAATGGGGCAGATACGCAGTATTTT
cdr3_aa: CASSPRGNGADTQYF

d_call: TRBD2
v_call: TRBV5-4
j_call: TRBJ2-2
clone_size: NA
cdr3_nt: TGTGCCAGCAGCTATAGCGGGGGGGCCTACGGGGAGCTGTTTTTT
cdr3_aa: CASSYSGGAYGELFF

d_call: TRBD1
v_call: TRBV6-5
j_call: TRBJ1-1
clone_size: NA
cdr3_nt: TGTGCCAGCACAAGACAGGGATCGGTCACTGAAGCTTTCTTT
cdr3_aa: CASTRQGSVTEAFF

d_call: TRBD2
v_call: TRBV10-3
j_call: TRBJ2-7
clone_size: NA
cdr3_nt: TGTGCCATCAGTGAGGGGACCGGGACTAAAATCGGCGAGCAGTACTTC
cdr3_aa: CAISEGTGTKIGEQYF

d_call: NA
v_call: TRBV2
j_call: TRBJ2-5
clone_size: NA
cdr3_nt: TGTGCCAGCGAAGGAACAGGGGAGGTAAAGACCCAGTACTTC
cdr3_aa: CASEGTGEVKTQYF

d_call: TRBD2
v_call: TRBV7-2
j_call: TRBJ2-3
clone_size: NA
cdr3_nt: TGTGCCAGCAGCTTAGCTAGCGGGGGCGGGACGCAGTATTTT
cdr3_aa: CASSLASGGGTQYF

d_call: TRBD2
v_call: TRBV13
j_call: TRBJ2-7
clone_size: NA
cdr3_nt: TGTGCCAGCAGCTTTTCCCTAGCGGGGGGCACCAGCTCCTACGAGCAGTACTTC
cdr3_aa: CASSFSLAGGTSSYEQYF

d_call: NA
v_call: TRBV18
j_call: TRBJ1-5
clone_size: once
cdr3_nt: TGTGCCAGCTCACCAGGGGAGGATCAGCCCCAGCATTTT
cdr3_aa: CASSPGEDQPQHF

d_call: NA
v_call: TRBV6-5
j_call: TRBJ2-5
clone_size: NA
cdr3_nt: TGTGCCAGCAGACCGGACCTCGCGGGGGAGACCCAGTACTTC
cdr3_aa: CASRPDLAGETQYF

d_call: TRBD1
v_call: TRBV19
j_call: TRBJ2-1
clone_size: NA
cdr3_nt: TGTGCCAGTAGTATCCCGGGACAGGGCTCCTACAATGAGCAGTTCTTC
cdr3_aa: CASSIPGQGSYNEQFF

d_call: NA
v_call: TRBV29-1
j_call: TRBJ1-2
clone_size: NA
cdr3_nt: TGCAGCGTTTCGACGGAGGCTTGGAGTGGCTACACCTTC
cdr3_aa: CSVSTEAWSGYTF

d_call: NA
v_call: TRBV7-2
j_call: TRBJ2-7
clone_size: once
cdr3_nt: TGTGCCAGCAGCTTAAAGCAGGGGCTGGGCGAGCAGTACTTC
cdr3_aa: CASSLKQGLGEQYF

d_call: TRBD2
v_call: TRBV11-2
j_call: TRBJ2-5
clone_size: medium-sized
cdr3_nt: TGTGCCAGCAGCTTCTGGGGAGGGGTTCTGGAGACCCAGTACTTC
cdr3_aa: CASSFWGGVLETQYF

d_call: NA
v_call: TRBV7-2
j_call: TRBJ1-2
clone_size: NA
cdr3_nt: TGTGCCAGCAGCTTAAGAGGGACTAACTATGGCTACACCTTC
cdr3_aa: CASSLRGTNYGYTF